This T cell receptor (beta chain) originates from a study of T cells in tuberculosis. Study background: IGRA-negative adolescents, IGRA-positive adolescents with latent tuberculosis and adults with active tuberculosis formed this South African cohort.

This table comes from immunoSEQ multiplex PCR, and its TCRdb copy is limited to in-frame clones, with some not included. The table includes tens of thousands of clones, about 95% detected once. Whole-study findings and limits: Samples were chosen by availability of cryopreserved specimens. GMM-specific TCRs were nearer to active tuberculosis alpha repertoires, suggesting expansion.

As regards this clone: Its antigen is as yet unknown.

The CDR3 has 13 amino acids. V was shortened by 0 bases and J by 1 base, with 6 bases between the two germline ends. Germline CDR1 and CDR2: SQVTM and ANQGSEA. The TCR was taken from a donor between 10 and 35 years old with latent tuberculosis or without tuberculosis infection. The V and J genes are TRBV29-1 and TRBJ2-5; D might be TRBD2 (6 bases). What was sequenced was PBMCs. For the CDR3, the DNA is TGCAGCGTTGAAGAGGGGGGCCAAGAGACCCAGTACTTC. Translating it yields CSVEEGGQETQYF.